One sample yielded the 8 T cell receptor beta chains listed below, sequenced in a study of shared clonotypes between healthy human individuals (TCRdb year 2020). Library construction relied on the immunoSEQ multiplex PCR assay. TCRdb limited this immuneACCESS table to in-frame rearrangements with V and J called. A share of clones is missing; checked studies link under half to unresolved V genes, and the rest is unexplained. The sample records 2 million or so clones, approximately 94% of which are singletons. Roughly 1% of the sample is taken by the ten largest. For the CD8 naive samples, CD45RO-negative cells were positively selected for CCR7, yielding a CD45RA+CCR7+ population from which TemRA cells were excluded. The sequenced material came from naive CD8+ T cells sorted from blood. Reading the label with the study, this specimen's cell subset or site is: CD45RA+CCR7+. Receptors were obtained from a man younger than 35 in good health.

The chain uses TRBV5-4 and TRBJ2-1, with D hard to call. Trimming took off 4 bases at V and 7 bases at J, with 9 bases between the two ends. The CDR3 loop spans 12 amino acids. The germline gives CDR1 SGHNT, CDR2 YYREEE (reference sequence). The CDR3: CASSQYSNEQFF. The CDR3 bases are TGTGCCAGCAGCCAATACTCGAATGAGCAGTTCTTC.

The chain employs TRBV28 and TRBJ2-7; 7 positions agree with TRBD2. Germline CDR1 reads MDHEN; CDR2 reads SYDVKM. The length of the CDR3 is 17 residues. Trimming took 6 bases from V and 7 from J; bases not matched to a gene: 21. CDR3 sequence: CASSPREGSFILGEQYF. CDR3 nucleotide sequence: TGTGCCAGCAGCCCTAGGGAGGGAAGTTTTATATTGGGGGAGCAGTACTTC.

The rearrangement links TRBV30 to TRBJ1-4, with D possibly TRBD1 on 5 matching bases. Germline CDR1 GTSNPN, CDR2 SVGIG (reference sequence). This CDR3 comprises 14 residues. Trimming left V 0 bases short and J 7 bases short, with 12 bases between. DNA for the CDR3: TGTGCCTGGAGTGTAATAGGGACGGCTGAAAAACTGTTTTTT. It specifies CAWSVIGTAEKLFF.

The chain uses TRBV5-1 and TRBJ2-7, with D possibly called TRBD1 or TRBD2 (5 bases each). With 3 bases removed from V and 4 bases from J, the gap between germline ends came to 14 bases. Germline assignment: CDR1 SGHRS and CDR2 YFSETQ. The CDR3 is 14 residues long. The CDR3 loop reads CASSYDSGGYEQYF. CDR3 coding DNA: TGCGCCAGCAGCTACGACAGCGGTGGGTACGAGCAGTACTTC.

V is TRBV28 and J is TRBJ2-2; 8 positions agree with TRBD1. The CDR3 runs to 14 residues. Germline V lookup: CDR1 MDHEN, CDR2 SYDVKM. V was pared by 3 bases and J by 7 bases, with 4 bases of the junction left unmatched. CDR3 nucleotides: TGTGCCAGCAGTTTCAGGGGGCGGGACGGGGAGCTGTTTTTT. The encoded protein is CASSFRGRDGELFF.

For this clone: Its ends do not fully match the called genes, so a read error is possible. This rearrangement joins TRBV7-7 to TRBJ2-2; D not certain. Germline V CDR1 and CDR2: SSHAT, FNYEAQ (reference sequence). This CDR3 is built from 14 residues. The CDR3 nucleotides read TGTGCTAGCAGCTTAACAATTGGCACCGGGGAGCTGTTTTTT. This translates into CASSLTIGTGELFF.

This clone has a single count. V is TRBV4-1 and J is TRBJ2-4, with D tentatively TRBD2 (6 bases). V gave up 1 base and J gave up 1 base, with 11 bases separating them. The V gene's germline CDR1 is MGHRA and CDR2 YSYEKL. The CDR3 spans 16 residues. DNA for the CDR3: TGCGCCAGCAGCCAAGGGGCGGGATCCGCCAAAAACATTCAGTACTTC. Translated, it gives CASSQGAGSAKNIQYF.

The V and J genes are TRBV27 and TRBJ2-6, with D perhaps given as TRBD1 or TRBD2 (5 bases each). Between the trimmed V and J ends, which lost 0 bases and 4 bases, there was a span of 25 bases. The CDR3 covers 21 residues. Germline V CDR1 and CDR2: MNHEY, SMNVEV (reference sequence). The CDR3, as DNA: TGTGCCAGCAGTTTATCGCGGTCTGGTGGGCCCGGGGCGTGGGGGGCCAACGTCCTGACTTTC. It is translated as CASSLSRSGGPGAWGANVLTF.